This is a list of T cell receptor beta chains from one sample in a study of T cells in localized non-small cell lung cancer. TCRdb keeps only in-frame clones here, not all; method: immunoSEQ multiplex PCR. This table holds approximately 2,800 clones, 25% found once. The source was lung tumor tissue, collected before any cancer treatment. These receptors were collected from a woman aged 40 to 75 with stage I lung adenocarcinoma. Each CDR3 is given with its conserved first and last residue. D genes are given only for firm matches. Only some rows state a clone size, as once, few, many or a class for expanded clones.

abundance	v_gene	j_gene	d_gene	CDR3nt	CDR3aa
NA	TRBV19	TRBJ1-4	TRBD1	TGTGCCAGTAGTCCCCTAAAGGGGGCGGGGGAAAAACTGTTTTTT	CASSPLKGAGEKLFF
NA	TRBV11-3	TRBJ2-5	TRBD2	TGTGCCAGCAGCCTGGGGACTAGCGGGGAAGAGACCCAGTACTTC	CASSLGTSGEETQYF
NA	TRBV19	TRBJ2-7	NA	TGTGCCAGTAGCCTACAACAGGGGAGGTACGAGCAGTACTTC	CASSLQQGRYEQYF
NA	TRBV6-8	TRBJ2-7	TRBD2	TGTGCCAGCAGTTTCCGTCGACTAGCTAACGCCTACGAGCAGTACTTC	CASSFRRLANAYEQYF
NA	TRBV19	TRBJ2-3	TRBD2	TGTGCCAGTAGTATCCCGGGACTAGCGTCAGATACGCAGTATTTT	CASSIPGLASDTQYF
NA	TRBV5-1	TRBJ2-2	NA	TGCGCCAGCAGCTTGGGCGGAGGGGTTAAAACCGGGGAGCTGTTTTTT	CASSLGGGVKTGELFF
many	TRBV9	TRBJ1-6	TRBD1	TGTGCCAGCAGGTTACAAACAGGGGGTAAATCACCCCTCCACTTT	CASRLQTGGKSPLHF
NA	TRBV18	TRBJ2-7	NA	TGTGCCAGCTCACCAGGGGCGTCCGCCTACGAGCAGTACTTC	CASSPGASAYEQYF
large	TRBV19	TRBJ1-1	TRBD1	TGTGCCAGTAGTATAGGGACAGGACGTGAAGCTTTCTTT	CASSIGTGREAFF
NA	TRBV9	TRBJ1-2	NA	TGTGCCAGCAGTGAATATTTTGACACTTCGGGTGGCTACACCTTC	CASSEYFDTSGGYTF
few	TRBV11-3	TRBJ1-2	NA	TGTGCCAGCAGCTCAACATACCCCAACGATGGCTACACCTTC	CASSSTYPNDGYTF
few	TRBV6-8	TRBJ2-6	TRBD1	TGTGCCAGCAGTCGGGACAGCTCTGGGGCCAACGTCCTGACTTTC	CASSRDSSGANVLTF
NA	TRBV16	TRBJ2-5	NA	TGTGCCAGCAGCGTAAAAGAGACCCAGTACTTC	CASSVKETQYF
few	TRBV11-3	TRBJ1-2	NA	TGTGCCAGCAGCTTAGAGCCGGGCGTCTATGGCTACACCTTC	CASSLEPGVYGYTF
few	TRBV28	TRBJ1-1	NA	TGTGCCAGCAGTGCCGGGTGGTCCCTGAACACTGAAGCTTTCTTT	CASSAGWSLNTEAFF
NA	TRBV18	TRBJ2-7	TRBD1	TGTGCCAGCTCACTCGGACAGGGGGAGACCTACGAGCAGTACTTC	CASSLGQGETYEQYF
few	TRBV28	TRBJ2-3	TRBD2	TGTGCCAGCAGTTTAGGCGGGAGCCGCACAGATACGCAGTATTTT	CASSLGGSRTDTQYF
large	TRBV11-3	TRBJ2-7	NA	TGTGCCAGCAGCCCCGGGGCAGCCTATAACGAGCAGTACTTC	CASSPGAAYNEQYF
few	TRBV28	TRBJ2-7	TRBD1	TGTGCCAGCAGTTTGCCCGGGACAGGGGAATACGAGCAGTACTTC	CASSLPGTGEYEQYF
NA	TRBV19	TRBJ2-1	TRBD2	TGTGCCACCTCGGGACTAGCGGGCTCCAGCTCCTACAATGAGCAGTTCTTC	CATSGLAGSSSYNEQFF
NA	TRBV18	TRBJ2-4	NA	TGTGCCAGCTCACCAGGGGCGGCCAAAAACATTCAGTACTTC	CASSPGAAKNIQYF
NA	TRBV28	TRBJ2-7	NA	TGTGCCAGCAGTCCAATAGCCTCTCACTACGAGCAGTACTTC	CASSPIASHYEQYF
NA	TRBV6-8	TRBJ2-5	TRBD1	TGTGCCAGCAGTTTAAGACCAACAGGGGGCGAGGGAGAGACCCAGTACTTC	CASSLRPTGGEGETQYF
medium-sized	TRBV6-8	TRBJ2-7	NA	TGTGCCAGCAGTATAAAGGGAACCAACTACGAGCAGTACTTC	CASSIKGTNYEQYF
few	TRBV6-8	TRBJ2-6	NA	TGTGCCAGCAGTTACAACTCTGGGGCCAACGTCCTGACTTTC	CASSYNSGANVLTF
NA	TRBV6-8	TRBJ1-2	NA	TGTGCCAGCAGACGGACGGATCTTTATGGCTACACCTTC	CASRRTDLYGYTF
NA	TRBV18	TRBJ1-2	TRBD1	TGTGCCAGCTCACCGCGACAGGGAGAAATTAACTATGGCTACACCTTC	CASSPRQGEINYGYTF
medium-sized	TRBV30	TRBJ1-3	NA	TGTGCCTGGGGCGGGAAGGGACTTTCTGGAAACACCATATATTTT	CAWGGKGLSGNTIYF
NA	TRBV6-8	TRBJ2-2	NA	TGTGCCAGCAGAGCCCCCGGAAGCGGGGAGCTGTTTTTT	CASRAPGSGELFF
NA	TRBV6-8	TRBJ2-1	NA	TGTGCCATCAGTGTGACGGCTAATCAGGGGAAAAGCTCCTACAATGAGCAGTTCTTC	CAISVTANQGKSSYNEQFF
NA	TRBV7-5	TRBJ2-1	NA	TGTGCCAGCAGCTCCCGGGGACTAGCCTCCAGCAATGAGCAGTTCTTC	CASSSRGLASSNEQFF
NA	TRBV9	TRBJ1-3	NA	TGTGCCAGCAGCTTATTGTCTGGAAACACCATATATTTT	CASSLLSGNTIYF
NA	TRBV19	TRBJ1-2	NA	TGTGCCACCTCCCCGGGCGAGGGAGTGGGCTATGGCTACACCTTC	CATSPGEGVGYGYTF
NA	TRBV11-3	TRBJ2-5	NA	TGTGCCAGCAGCGCAATGGGGGCCCAAGAGACCCAGTACTTC	CASSAMGAQETQYF
NA	TRBV4-1	TRBJ2-7	NA	TGCGCCAGCAGCCACCCCGAAGGGGACATGACCTACGAGCAGTACTTC	CASSHPEGDMTYEQYF
NA	TRBV6-8	TRBJ2-1	NA	TGTGCCAGCAGTCCCGCCCCATCTAACAATGAGCAGTTCTTC	CASSPAPSNNEQFF
NA	TRBV5-1	TRBJ2-7	TRBD2	TGCGCCAGCAGCTTGGATGGCGGGAGTATCTACGAGCAGTACTTC	CASSLDGGSIYEQYF
NA	TRBV10-2	TRBJ2-1	TRBD1	TGCGCCAGCAGCAGGGGGCCCAACAATGAGCAGTTCTTC	CASSRGPNNEQFF
NA	TRBV6-8	TRBJ2-1	TRBD1	TGTGCCAGCAGTTCCCCGGGTAGGGGGCCCTACAATGAGCAGTTCTTC	CASSSPGRGPYNEQFF
NA	TRBV18	TRBJ2-3	NA	TGTGCCAGCTCTCTTCCTAGCACAGATACGCAGTATTTT	CASSLPSTDTQYF
NA	TRBV6-8	TRBJ2-7	NA	TGTGCCAGCAGGGGGTCAGACTACGAGCAGTACTTC	CASRGSDYEQYF
medium-sized	TRBV11-3	TRBJ2-5	TRBD1	TGTGCCAGCAGCCGGGGGACAGGGAAAAAGACCCAGTACTTC	CASSRGTGKKTQYF
few	TRBV15	TRBJ2-7	NA	TGTGCCCCCCCGGTCCCCGCCTTTAGCTCCTACGAGCAGTACTTC	CAPPVPAFSSYEQYF
NA	TRBV25-1	TRBJ2-1	TRBD2	TGTGCCAGCGGGACTAGCGGGAGCAATGAGCAGTTCTTC	CASGTSGSNEQFF
few	TRBV28	TRBJ2-7	NA	TGTGCCAGCAGTGGGACAACCTACGAGCAGTACTTC	CASSGTTYEQYF
NA	TRBV18	TRBJ2-1	TRBD2	TGTGCCAGCTCACCACCGAGGACTAGCGGGGCCGGGGATGAGCAGTTCTTC	CASSPPRTSGAGDEQFF
NA	TRBV19	TRBJ1-2	TRBD1	TGTGCCAGTAGTCTGCAAACAGGGGAAGGCTACACCTTC	CASSLQTGEGYTF
NA	TRBV19	TRBJ2-3	NA	TGTGCCAGTAGTGGAGGTTCGGGAGATACGCAGTATTTT	CASSGGSGDTQYF
NA	TRBV5-1	TRBJ1-1	NA	TGCGCCAGCAGCTTGGACGGAGGGGTAGCTTTTAACACTGAAGCTTTCTTT	CASSLDGGVAFNTEAFF
NA	TRBV6-8	TRBJ2-1	TRBD1	TGTGCCAGCCAACGACAGGGGAACGGGAATGAGCAGTTCTTC	CASQRQGNGNEQFF
NA	TRBV19	TRBJ2-3	NA	TGTGCCAGTAGTAAGGCTGTTTGGGGCACAGATACGCAGTATTTT	CASSKAVWGTDTQYF
medium-sized	TRBV9	TRBJ2-2	NA	TGTGCCAGCAGTCGCTTTGGCGGCGACATGAACACCGGGGAGCTGTTTTTT	CASSRFGGDMNTGELFF
large	TRBV10-2	TRBJ2-1	NA	TGCGCCAGCAGTGTGGGGGGAAATGAGCAGTTCTTC	CASSVGGNEQFF
few	TRBV10-3	TRBJ2-2	NA	TGTGCCATCAGTGAGCAGGGGACCACCGGGGAGCTGTTTTTT	CAISEQGTTGELFF
NA	TRBV6-8	TRBJ2-3	TRBD2	TGTGCCAGCAGTTCAGGACTAGCGGGATTCACAGATACGCAGTATTTT	CASSSGLAGFTDTQYF